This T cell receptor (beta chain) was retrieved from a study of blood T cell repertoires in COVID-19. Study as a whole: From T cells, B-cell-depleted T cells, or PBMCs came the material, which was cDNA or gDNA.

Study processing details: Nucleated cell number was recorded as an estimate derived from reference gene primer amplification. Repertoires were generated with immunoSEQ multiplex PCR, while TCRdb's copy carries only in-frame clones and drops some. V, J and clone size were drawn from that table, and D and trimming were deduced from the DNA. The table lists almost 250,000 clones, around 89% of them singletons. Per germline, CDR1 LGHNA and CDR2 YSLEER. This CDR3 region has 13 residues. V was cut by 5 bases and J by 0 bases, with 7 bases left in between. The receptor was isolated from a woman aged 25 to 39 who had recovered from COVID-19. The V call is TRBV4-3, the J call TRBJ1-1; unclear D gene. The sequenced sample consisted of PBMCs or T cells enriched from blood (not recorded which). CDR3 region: CASSVGVNTEAFF. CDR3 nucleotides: TGCGCCAGCAGCGTGGGAGTGAACACTGAAGCTTTCTTT.